The rows below give T cell receptor beta chains drawn from one sample of a study of blood T cell repertoires in COVID-19. Assay: immunoSEQ multiplex PCR; the TCRdb copy retains only in-frame clones and omits some. The table records under 200,000 clones, roughly 80% of them present only once. Sequencing was performed on peripheral blood. The source of these receptors is a woman younger than 45 with acute or convalescent COVID-19. Each CDR3 is given with its conserved first and last residue. The D gene is left open where the match is weak. Some rows have no size entry. The others give once, few or many, or a class for an expanded clone.

d_gene,abundance,v_gene,j_gene,CDR3aa,CDR3nt
TRBD2,-,TRBV6-2/TRBV6-3,TRBJ2-1,CASSLGTSGRSYNEQFF,TGTGCCAGCAGCCTCGGGACTAGCGGGAGGTCCTACAATGAGCAGTTCTTC
-,few,TRBV9,TRBJ1-4,CASSVEGRANEKLFF,TGTGCCAGCAGCGTAGAGGGCAGGGCTAATGAAAAACTGTTTTTT
-,-,TRBV5-5,TRBJ1-1,CASSLKGLNTEAFF,TGTGCCAGCAGCTTGAAGGGGCTAAACACTGAAGCTTTCTTT
TRBD1,-,TRBV7-6,TRBJ1-4,CASSSPGGLTNEKLFF,TGTGCCAGCAGTTCCCCAGGGGGTTTGACTAATGAAAAACTGTTTTTT
TRBD1,once,TRBV18,TRBJ2-1,CASSSSGTGGLNEQFF,TGTGCCAGCTCATCCTCCGGGACAGGGGGCCTCAATGAGCAGTTCTTC
-,-,TRBV6-5,TRBJ1-5,CASSLSRASNQPQHF,TGTGCCAGCAGTTTGTCCAGGGCAAGCAATCAGCCCCAGCATTTT
-,few,TRBV2,TRBJ1-5,CASSEGGRRAYQPQHF,TGTGCCAGCAGTGAAGGGGGTAGGAGGGCATATCAGCCCCAGCATTTT
-,few,TRBV19,TRBJ1-6,CASSISAGTNSPLHF,TGTGCCAGTAGTATCTCCGCAGGGACAAATTCACCCCTCCACTTT
TRBD2,-,TRBV5-6,TRBJ2-2,CASSPHWASGRVTGELFF,TGTGCCAGCAGCCCCCATTGGGCTAGCGGGAGGGTAACCGGGGAGCTGTTTTTT
TRBD1,-,TRBV14,TRBJ1-2,CASSQAQGSNYGYTF,TGTGCCAGCAGCCAAGCACAGGGGAGTAACTATGGCTACACCTTC
TRBD1,-,TRBV27,TRBJ2-1,CASAQLTGGGINEQFF,TGTGCCAGCGCTCAACTGACAGGGGGCGGTATTAATGAGCAGTTCTTC
TRBD2,-,TRBV19,TRBJ2-1,CASSIGGGPYNEQFF,TGTGCCAGTAGTATAGGGGGGGGACCCTACAATGAGCAGTTCTTC
TRBD1,-,TRBV29-1,TRBJ2-1,CSVQGGTGAWGEQFF,TGCAGCGTTCAAGGTGGGACAGGGGCTTGGGGTGAGCAGTTCTTC
TRBD1,-,TRBV29-1,TRBJ2-3,CSGKTGGEYF,TGCAGCGGAAAGACAGGGGGAGAATATTTT
TRBD1,-,TRBV6-1,TRBJ1-2,CASSEAGGTGYGYTF,TGTGCCAGCAGTGAAGCGGGGGGGACAGGGTATGGCTACACCTTC
TRBD2,-,TRBV29-1,TRBJ2-1,CSVVGLAGAEQFF,TGCAGCGTTGTAGGACTAGCGGGGGCTGAGCAGTTCTTC
-,-,TRBV21-1,TRBJ1-2,CASSKRQAGNGYTF,TGTGCCAGCAGCAAACGACAGGCGGGTAATGGCTACACCTTC
-,once,TRBV14,TRBJ1-1,CASSQGRWEAFF,TGTGCCAGCAGCCAAGGAAGGTGGGAGGCTTTCTTT
TRBD2,-,TRBV20-1,TRBJ2-7,CSASPGGSRNEQYF,TGCAGTGCTAGTCCGGGGGGAAGTAGAAACGAGCAGTACTTC
-,-,TRBV9,TRBJ1-1,CASSVGGWGSEAFF,TGTGCCAGCAGCGTAGGAGGTTGGGGCAGTGAAGCTTTCTTT
-,-,TRBV29-1,TRBJ1-2,CSVAGKAGYTF,TGCAGCGTTGCAGGGAAGGCGGGCTACACCTTC
-,-,TRBV27,TRBJ1-2,CASSRQAAYGYTF,TGTGCCAGCAGTCGACAGGCGGCCTATGGCTACACCTTC
-,-,TRBV3-1/TRBV3-2,TRBJ2-2,CASEQVYTGELFF,TGTGCCAGTGAACAGGTTTACACCGGGGAGCTGTTTTTT
-,-,TRBV14,TRBJ1-6,CASSRKGNRVSNSPLHF,TGTGCCAGCAGCCGCAAGGGCAACAGGGTTTCTAATTCACCCCTCCACTTT
-,-,TRBV4-1,TRBJ1-5,CASSQEGRGSNQPQHF,TGCGCCAGCAGCCAAGAAGGTCGGGGGAGCAATCAGCCCCAGCATTTT
-,few,TRBV7-9,TRBJ2-2,CASSTPGRGGTGELFF,TGTGCCAGCAGCACCCCGGGCCGAGGGGGAACCGGGGAGCTGTTTTTT